The clone carrying this T cell receptor beta chain was observed many times. The target antigen is unknown. Then a second PCR, running about 6 to 12 cycles, was carried out with a sample-barcoded 5' primer and a J-beta primer mix. TCRdb reprocessed the 5' RACE reads with MiXCR, giving one entry per CDR3 protein. The sample shows more than 1,400,000 distinct CDR3 sequences, about 40% of them seen only once. These data are taken from a study of blood T cells in healthy people across ages. General observations from the study: The unsorted PBMCs prevented any conclusive comparison of naive versus antigen-experienced cells. Estimated diversity, derived from one million T cells, was regarded as an underestimate.

Germline V gene lookup returns CDR1 DFQATT and CDR2 SNEGSKA (reference sequence). The V end lost 3 bases, the J end lost 0 bases, and 10 bases lay between the germline ends. The CDR3 loop spans 14 amino acids. The TCR sequence derives from a woman aged 18 to 35 in good health. V and J are TRBV20-1 and TRBJ2-3, with a weak D call TRBD2 (6 bases). The sample comprised blood. CDR3 region: CSASRGASTDTQYF. The CDR3 region has the DNA TGCAGTGCTAGCCGCGGGGCTAGCACAGATACGCAGTATTTT.